The 13 T cell receptor beta chains given below trace back to one sample, sequenced in a study of CD8+CD57+ T cells in acquired aplastic anemia. The study profiled TCR beta VDJ and CDR3 using genomic DNA as template. TCRdb re-called the reads with MiXCR, one entry per CDR3 protein. The table records about 240,000 distinct CDR3 sequences, more than 45% of them present only once. Whoever was chosen for sequencing had shown CD8+CD57+ cell expansion by flow cytometry. Sequenced input: sorted CD4+, CD8+, or CD8+CD57+ T cells (not recorded which) from PBMCs. These TCRs come from a human donor with aplastic anemia.

The chain joins TRBV5-1 to TRBJ2-5; D is unresolved. The CDR3 spans 20 residues. Per the germline V gene, CDR1 is SGHRS and CDR2 is YFSETQ. V dropped 3 bases and J dropped 3 bases, with 30 bases sitting between them. The CDR3 sequence: CASSSVGYSEAHTQKETQYF. The CDR3 nucleotides are TGCGCCAGCAGCTCTGTGGGATACTCTGAGGCACACACACAGAAAGAGACCCAGTACTTC.

The J gene is TRBJ2-2, the V gene TRBV2; TRBD1 matches at 8 bases. This CDR3 comprises 16 residues. Per the germline V gene, CDR1 is SNHLY and CDR2 is FYNNEI. With 4 bases clipped from V and 0 bases from J, the junction kept 4 bases outside the gene matches. CDR3 residues: CASSADRDANTGELFF. The CDR3 nucleotides read TGTGCCAGCAGTGCGGACAGGGACGCGAACACCGGGGAGCTGTTTTTT.

This clonotype was detected ten times or more. The rearrangement uses TRBV9 and TRBJ2-6; D not certain. V was pared by 2 bases and J by 1 base, with 7 bases between. The CDR3 covers 15 residues. Germline loops: CDR1 SGDLS, CDR2 YYNGEE. The CDR3 is CASSVQGSGANVLTF. CDR3 sequence (DNA): TGTGCCAGCAGCGTTCAAGGGTCTGGGGCCAACGTCCTGACTTTC.

This clonotype was found many times. The chain combines TRBV7-9 with TRBJ2-7; D may be TRBD2 (6 bases). The CDR3 is made up of 15 amino acids. Trimming left V 2 bases short and J 0 bases short, with 11 bases between. Germline CDR1 is SEHNR and CDR2 is FQNEAQ (reference sequence). DNA for the CDR3: TGTGCCAGCAGCTTACCGGGGGAATCCTCCTACGAGCAGTACTTC. This encodes CASSLPGESSYEQYF.

Ten or more counts support this clonotype. The chain has TRBV28 and TRBJ1-1; TRBD1 might be the D (6 bases). CDR1 and CDR2 (germline): MDHEN, SYDVKM. The CDR3 loop spans 14 amino acids. Trimming stripped 5 bases from V and 5 bases from J, with 15 bases between. DNA of the CDR3: TGTGCCAGCAGTCCTAGACAGGATATTACTGAAGCTTTCTTT. It yields the protein CASSPRQDITEAFF. The whole variable domain, filled in from reference TRBV28 and TRBJ1-1, reads DVKVTQSSRYLVKRTGEKVFLECVQDMDHENMFWYRQDPGLGLRLIYFSYDVKMKEKGDIPEGYSVSREKKERFSLILESASTNQTSMYLCASSPRQDITEAFFGQGTRLTVV.

This clonotype was counted ten times or more. The gene calls are TRBV9 and TRBJ2-1; 11 bases line up with TRBD2. This CDR3 is 15 amino acids long. The germline V gene encodes CDR1 SGDLS and CDR2 YYNGEE. V dropped 2 bases and J dropped 4; count of bases not matched to a gene: 2. The CDR3 sequence is CASSVTSGAYNEQFF. The CDR3, as DNA: TGTGCCAGCAGCGTGACTAGCGGGGCTTACAATGAGCAGTTCTTC.

This clonotype was counted a few times. The chain links TRBV27 to TRBJ1-1; D gene ambiguous. CDR1 is MNHEY, CDR2 SMNVEV, per germline (reference sequence). The ends were cut back, 6 bases at V and 3 bases at J, with 20 bases in the middle. The CDR3 extends over 16 amino acids. CDR3 residues: CASSSRGGRRDTEAFF. The CDR3 DNA sequence: TGTGCCAGCAGCTCCCGAGGTGGTAGGCGGGACACTGAAGCTTTCTTT.

As for this clonotype: Compared with germline, one end of the junction differs, possibly owing to a read error. This chain links TRBV7-9 with TRBJ1-2; 12 bases are a match to TRBD1. The germline V gene encodes CDR1 SEHNR and CDR2 FQNEAQ (reference sequence). This CDR3 is built from 18 residues. The CDR3 sequence is CASSSGTGGLLANCGYTF. In nucleotides, the CDR3 is TGTGCCAGCAGCTCCGGGACAGGGGGCCTCTTAGCTAACTGTGGCTACACCTTC.

The chain combines TRBV29-1 with TRBJ1-2; perhaps TRBD1 as D (5 bases). Germline CDR1 is SQVTM and CDR2 is ANQGSEA. The CDR3 length is 11 residues. V was clipped by 6 bases and J by 5 bases, with 10 bases between them. The CDR3 nucleotides are TGCAGCGTCTTTGACAGATATGGCTACACCTTC. This gives the protein CSVFDRYGYTF.

This rearrangement joins TRBV10-2 to TRBJ2-4; perhaps TRBD2 as D (6 bases). This CDR3 is 15 amino acids long. Germline lookup yields CDR1 WSHSY and CDR2 SAAADI. V lost 3 bases to trimming and J lost 4 bases, with 13 bases between them. CDR3 DNA sequence: TGCGCCAGCAGTGATCTCCAGCGGGTAAAAAACATTCAGTACTTC. Translation: CASSDLQRVKNIQYF.

As regards this clonotype: In this CDR3 the conserved last residue, phenylalanine or tryptophan, is missing, so a read error is likely. The DNA is left out, because the CDR3 cannot be placed on it with certainty; the CDR3 is given as TCRdb lists it. This chain links TRBV6-4 with TRBJ2-7; the table names TRBD2, a call not compared with the DNA. A total of 8 residues make up the CDR3, ends included. Germline V gene lookup returns CDR1 MRHNA and CDR2 SNTAGT. CDR3 protein: CASSDSAG.

On this clonotype: A much larger clone is a single base away; this may be a read error. The rearrangement links TRBV6-5 to TRBJ1-5, with 9 bases matching TRBD1. The CDR3 consists of 18 residues. CDR1 and CDR2 from the germline V gene are MNHEY and SVGAGI. The CDR3 reads CASSYSSWDRAGNQHQHF. The CDR3 DNA follows: TGTGCCAGCAGTTACTCGAGCTGGGACAGGGCGGGCAATCAGCACCAGCATTTT.

Comment on this clonotype: This may come from a read error, since a much larger clone is one base off. The V gene is TRBV4-3, the J gene TRBJ1-1; TRBD1 aligns across 9 bases. CDR3 length: 15 amino acids. Trimming at V came to 0 bases and at J to 5 bases, leaving 4 bases not matched to a gene. Germline lookup yields CDR1 LGHNA and CDR2 YSLEER. The CDR3 region is CASSQENRGPTEAFF. CDR3 coding DNA: TGCGCCAGCAGCCAAGAGAACAGGGGGCCGACTGAAGCTTTCTTT.